The clone carrying this T cell receptor beta chain was counted between two and nine times. Only in-frame clones appear in the TCRdb table, and some are missing; sequencing was by immunoSEQ multiplex PCR. The sample includes 30,000 to 40,000 clones, just under 85% of them seen just once. CDR3 length: 13 amino acids. Germline assignment: CDR1 MGHDK and CDR2 SYGVNS. The V gene lost 6 bases and the J gene lost 1 base, with 9 bases spanning the gap. This sample is part of a study of PD-L1 blockade in urothelial cancer. Study details: Beginning in about 2014, patients received atezolizumab, given as 1,200 mg intravenously every 3 weeks. At 3 weeks (second dose) and 6 weeks after starting treatment, blood was analyzed. Reported median T cell count for blood samples was more than 110,000.

Described time point: pretreatment peripheral blood. Sample contribution per patient ranged from 1 to 8, covering pretreatment and on-treatment. This specimen consisted of PBMCs, obtained around atezolizumab (anti-PD-L1) treatment. The receptor comes from an elderly man with urothelial cancer. The chain combines TRBV25-1 with TRBJ1-1, with D perhaps TRBD1 (5 bases). CDR3 protein: CASRETANTEAFF. The CDR3, as DNA: TGTGCCAGCAGAGAGACAGCGAACACTGAAGCTTTCTTT.